This TCR beta chain was identified during a study of shared clonotypes between healthy human individuals (TCRdb year 2020). Regarding the complete study: A few men and a couple of women, aged 18 to 49 years, made up the cohort. For each donor, three plates each were used for CD4 naive and CD4 memory, two plates were used for CD8 naive, and one plate was used for CD8 memory. Per donor, leukapheresis produced somewhere between about 0.94 and 8.9 billion PBMCs. To estimate repertoire size and how much clonotype sharing occurs between individuals, the study deeply sequenced the blood TCR repertoires of 4 to 6 healthy adults. To increase sequencing depth and limit assay-specific biases, different laboratories used diverse techniques to prepare libraries and sequence TCR repertoires.

From a lookup of the germline V gene, CDR1 and CDR2 are LGHNA and YSLEER. Measured from the cysteine to the phenylalanine, the CDR3 is 17 residues long. The kept DNA is CDR3 alone, 51 bases in frame from the first base. The V end gives up 1 base and the J end 7 bases, leaving 7 bases in the junction not matched to a gene. CD8 naive samples were CD45RO-negative cells positively selected for CCR7, giving a CD45RA+CCR7+ population that excluded TemRA cells. Healthy HIV-negative adults with no recently reported acute infections or vaccinations were included as donors. All donors were Caucasian adults living in Nashville, Tennessee, USA. Blood was obtained by leukapheresis, after which PBMCs were separated by Ficoll-Histopaque density gradient centrifugation and cryopreserved in liquid nitrogen vapor phase. Analytical flow cytometry was used to check the purity and quantity of each magnetically sorted T cell population. Genomic DNA was isolated from every sorted fraction and measured by UV absorbance on a Nanodrop 2000c.

The paper as a whole reports these results and caveats: Because the study included a small number of donors, the genetic and exposure-history diversity represented was limited. Pairwise subsampling led to the expectation that sequencing depth would affect the degree of clonotype sharing among donors. Sharing across a handful of donors was observed for approximately 5% of naive CD4, over 3% of naive CD8, over 2% of memory CD4, and about 0.4% of memory CD8 clonotypes. Estimated clonotype richness was generally larger for naive than for memory subsets. Compared with non-shared clonotypes, clonotypes shared by all four sorted-subset donors had higher generation probabilities. Even with the large sequencing depth, rarefaction of the sorted-subset datasets indicated that sequencing was incomplete. Sampling was restricted to blood, and TCR repertoires in tissues likely differ from the TCR repertoires found in blood.

In regard to this clone: This receptor's antigen is unknown. Per-base qualities were not stored, and no clone one base away is much larger.

Using the deep immunoSEQ assay, multiplex PCR amplified TCR CDR3 regions from genomic DNA. Extracted genomic DNA from each cell subset was spread evenly across all wells of several immunoSEQ 96-well plates, with each plate serving as a replicate. For sorted subsets, approximately 200 ng of genomic DNA, equivalent to 25,000 to 35,000 T cell genomes, went into each replicate PCR. Purified libraries were measured with a Qubit 3.0 fluorometer, size-checked on a Bioanalyzer 2100, and measured again with the KAPA Library Quantification kit. Every immunoSEQ 96-well plate was sequenced on a separate single-read 150-cycle Illumina NextSeq 550 flow cell. Per the original workflow: Because the immunoSEQ output held only junctional sequences and lacked quality scores, the filtering could not match the filtering applied to full-length reads. To assign V/J genes and CDR3, sequences were annotated against IMGT germline references using PyIR, a Python wrapper for IgBLAST v1.9. Reads with weak V/J assignments (E-value above 1e-6), missing CDR3, stop codons, out-of-frame junctions, or ambiguous translated residues were removed. V3J clonotypes were defined by identical inferred V gene, J gene, and CDR3 amino acid sequence. Percentage overlap between repertoires was calculated by dividing the number of shared unique clonotypes by the size of the smaller repertoire. RTK rarefaction, the Chao1 estimator, and Recon v2.1 estimates of unobserved clonotypes were used to assess repertoire richness. For all TCRbeta clonotypes obtained by the gDNA method from four donors, generation probabilities were computed with OLGA. TCRdb took this table from immuneACCESS and kept in-frame rearrangements with V and J called. Such tables lack part of the clones; where checked against another copy, unresolved V genes explain under half of the gap, and the rest is unexplained. V and J calls and clone size are given by that table; D and trimming were obtained from the DNA. In this sample the table shows some 580,000 clones, roughly 98% of which occur a single time. The top ten constitute 0.3% of the sample.

Recombination connected TRBV4-3 to TRBJ2-2; 12 bases in the junction line up with TRBD2. The sequence came from a young man in good health. The sequencing input was naive CD8+ T cells sorted from blood. This sample's cell subset or site label indicates: CD45RA+CCR7+. CDR3 protein: CASSQGLAGGPVGELFF. The bases are TGCGCCAGCAGCCAAGGTCTAGCGGGAGGGCCGGTCGGGGAGCTGTTTTTT.